This T cell receptor beta chain emerged from a study of T cell changes during pregnancy in multiple sclerosis (dated by TCRdb to between 2019 and 2020). Regarding the study in general: The study looked at changes in the T cell repertoire across pregnancy in women with multiple sclerosis.

Library preparation used the immunoSEQ multiplex PCR assay. TCRdb mirrors the immuneACCESS table, restricted to in-frame sequences. Some clones are absent from its copies; in checked studies, under half trace to an unresolved V gene, and the reason for the others is unknown. This sample lists tens of thousands of clones; 75% to 95% were detected once. The ten largest clones capture around 0.9% of the sample. The CDR3 has 14 amino acids, counting the end cysteine and phenylalanine. Left in the record is the CDR3 DNA by itself, 42 bases read in frame from the first base. CDR1 is given as SGHVS and CDR2 as FNYEAQ, both from the germline V gene. Trimming removed 4 bases from V and 9 bases from J, leaving 16 bases between the germline ends. With respect to this clone: It lacks a known antigen. Nothing much larger sits one base from this clone, and base qualities are not available.

The chain is assembled from TRBV7-6 and TRBJ2-1; possibly the D gene is TRBD2, per 7 matching bases. The sequencing here drew on peripheral blood, taken in the second trimester of pregnancy. The sequence came from a female donor with multiple sclerosis, enrolled in a pregnancy study. The CDR3 here reads CASSSGGQDGEQFF. The sequenced DNA: TGTGCCAGCAGCTCCGGGGGGCAGGATGGTGAGCAGTTCTTC.